These T cell receptor beta chains were read from a single sample in a study of T cell repertoires in cytomegalovirus infection. TCRdb independently ran MiXCR on the reads; one entry per CDR3 protein. The data contain 830,000 or so distinct CDR3 sequences, approximately 32% of them singletons. No antigen has been assigned to these receptors. The sample in question was cultured CD8+ T cells from PBMCs, obtained from culture after CMV antigen stimulation. The receptors stem from a human donor in good health (CMV status not recorded). Some clones in this sample may be carry-over from other donors' samples. Both conserved end residues are part of each CDR3. Each record gives: D gene, J gene, clone size, V gene, CDR3 DNA, CDR3 protein. A D gene is named only where the DNA matches it firmly. Clone size appears in some rows only: once, few, many, or a class for an expanded clone.

D: TRBD2; J: TRBJ2-2; size: many; V: TRBV7-9; DNA: TGTGCCAGCAGCTTAGAACTAGCGGGGAACACCGGGGAGCTGTTTTTT; CDR3: CASSLELAGNTGELFF
D: -; J: TRBJ2-7; size: -; V: TRBV19; DNA: TGTGCCAGTAGTACCTCGGGACACCGTGCCAATGAAGAGCAGTACTTC; CDR3: CASSTSGHRANEEQYF
D: -; J: TRBJ1-2; size: -; V: TRBV6-5; DNA: TGTGCCAGCAGTCCCGCTTGGACCTTCTATGGCTACACCTTC; CDR3: CASSPAWTFYGYTF
D: -; J: TRBJ2-1; size: few; V: TRBV4-1; DNA: TGCGCCAGCAGCCAAGAGATTATCGGACGGAACAATGAGCAGTTCTTC; CDR3: CASSQEIIGRNNEQFF
D: -; J: TRBJ2-3; size: -; V: TRBV7-9; DNA: TGTGCCGCAGGAGATACGGGACTCAGCACAGATACGCAGTATTTT; CDR3: CAAGDTGLSTDTQYF
D: -; J: TRBJ1-2; size: -; V: TRBV27; DNA: TGTGCCAGCAGTGTACGGGTCGGTTATGGCTACACCTTC; CDR3: CASSVRVGYGYTF
D: -; J: TRBJ2-7; size: many; V: TRBV7-2; DNA: TGTGCCAGCACCCCCGGGAAGGGATACTACGAGCAGTACTTC; CDR3: CASTPGKGYYEQYF
D: -; J: TRBJ2-4; size: few; V: TRBV7-9; DNA: TGTGCCAGCAGCTTAGCGGGGGAGGAGGTCTGGTACTTC; CDR3: CASSLAGEEVWYF
D: TRBD1; J: TRBJ1-6; size: many; V: TRBV7-9; DNA: TGTGCCAGCAGCCACTGGACAGGGAGCTCCTATAATTCACCCCTCCACTTT; CDR3: CASSHWTGSSYNSPLHF
D: -; J: TRBJ2-1; size: few; V: TRBV6-5; DNA: TGTGCCAGCAGTTACTCGATCGGGGGCCACAATGAGCAGTTCTTC; CDR3: CASSYSIGGHNEQFF
D: -; J: TRBJ1-1; size: -; V: TRBV5-1; DNA: TGCGCCAGCAGCTTTGGGCGGCTGAACACTGAAGCTTTCTTT; CDR3: CASSFGRLNTEAFF
D: -; J: TRBJ1-1; size: -; V: TRBV27; DNA: TGTGCCAGCAGCACAACAGGGAGCCTAGGGACTGAAGCTTTCTTT; CDR3: CASSTTGSLGTEAFF
D: -; J: TRBJ2-7; size: few; V: TRBV27; DNA: TGTGCCAGCAGTCCGGGGATGTCCTACGAGCAGTACTTC; CDR3: CASSPGMSYEQYF
D: -; J: TRBJ2-1; size: -; V: TRBV7-8; DNA: TGTGCCAGCACCGCCCGGGACTCCGAGCAGTTCTTC; CDR3: CASTARDSEQFF
D: TRBD1; J: TRBJ1-5; size: few; V: TRBV12-5; DNA: TGTGCTAGTGGTGTAGACAGGGTTAGCAATCAGCCCCAGCATTTT; CDR3: CASGVDRVSNQPQHF
D: TRBD1; J: TRBJ1-5; size: few; V: TRBV4-3; DNA: TGCGCCAGCAGCCCCCAACAGGGGGTAGGGCAGCCCCAGCATTTT; CDR3: CASSPQQGVGQPQHF
D: -; J: TRBJ1-1; size: few; V: TRBV12-3/TRBV12-4; DNA: TGTGCCAGCACCCACGGTTGGGACACTGAAGCTTTCTTT; CDR3: CASTHGWDTEAFF
D: -; J: TRBJ2-3; size: -; V: TRBV2; DNA: TGTGCCAGCATCTACAGGGTCAGTAATACGCAGTATTTT; CDR3: CASIYRVSNTQYF
D: -; J: TRBJ2-3; size: -; V: TRBV20-1; DNA: TGCAGTGCTAGTAGGGCGGGAAGGACAGATACGCAGTATTTT; CDR3: CSASRAGRTDTQYF
D: -; J: TRBJ1-5; size: few; V: TRBV19; DNA: TGTGCCAGTAGCCTAAGATGGATCAATCAGCCCCAGCATTTT; CDR3: CASSLRWINQPQHF
D: TRBD1; J: TRBJ2-7; size: -; V: TRBV20-1; DNA: TGCAGTGCTAGCGTACCGGGACAGGTCTACGAGCAGTACTTC; CDR3: CSASVPGQVYEQYF
D: -; J: TRBJ2-4; size: few; V: TRBV18; DNA: TGTGCCAGCTCACCGGCAGGATGGGACATTCAGTACTTC; CDR3: CASSPAGWDIQYF
D: TRBD2; J: TRBJ2-6; size: -; V: TRBV29-1; DNA: TGCAGCGTTGTGAGCGGGGAGGAAGGCTCTGGGGCCAACGTCCTGACTTTC; CDR3: CSVVSGEEGSGANVLTF
D: -; J: TRBJ2-2; size: -; V: TRBV7-9; DNA: TGTGCCAGCAGCGGAGAGGTTAGGAACACCGGGGAGCTGTTTTTT; CDR3: CASSGEVRNTGELFF
D: -; J: TRBJ2-1; size: -; V: TRBV10-3; DNA: TGTGCCATCAGTGACCCGGAGGGAACAGGGGAGGCGGAGCAGTTCTTC; CDR3: CAISDPEGTGEAEQFF
D: TRBD2; J: TRBJ2-1; size: -; V: TRBV4-3; DNA: TGCGCCAGCAGCCAAGGGATAGCGGGGGGCTATGAGCAGTTCTTC; CDR3: CASSQGIAGGYEQFF
D: -; J: TRBJ2-7; size: once; V: TRBV12-3/TRBV12-4; DNA: TGTGCCAGCAGTCACGAAGGACCCTCCTCCTACGAGCAGTACTTC; CDR3: CASSHEGPSSYEQYF
D: -; J: TRBJ1-1; size: many; V: TRBV7-9; DNA: TGTGCCAGCAGAGACAGGTACACTGAAGCTTTCTTT; CDR3: CASRDRYTEAFF
D: TRBD2; J: TRBJ2-1; size: many; V: TRBV7-6; DNA: TGTGCCAGCAGCGCCCGGACTAGCGGGAGATACAATGAGCAGTTCTTC; CDR3: CASSARTSGRYNEQFF
D: TRBD1; J: TRBJ2-1; size: -; V: TRBV11-1; DNA: TGTGCCAGCAGCTCCCTAGACAGGGGGAACAATGAGCAGTTCTTC; CDR3: CASSSLDRGNNEQFF
D: -; J: TRBJ1-3; size: few; V: TRBV6-1; DNA: TGTGCCGTAAGCCCCGGGCCCGGAAACACCATATATTTT; CDR3: CAVSPGPGNTIYF
D: -; J: TRBJ1-1; size: few; V: TRBV7-9; DNA: TGTGCCAGCAGCTTAGATTTGGGGGTGAACACTGAAGCTTTCTTT; CDR3: CASSLDLGVNTEAFF
D: -; J: TRBJ2-1; size: few; V: TRBV6-1; DNA: TGTGCCAGCAACCAAAGGGGGGGGACCTACAATGAGCAGTTCTTC; CDR3: CASNQRGGTYNEQFF
D: -; J: TRBJ2-2; size: few; V: TRBV3-1; DNA: TGTGCCAGCAGCCACTCTTTGACAAGGAACACCGGGGAGCTGTTTTTT; CDR3: CASSHSLTRNTGELFF
D: -; J: TRBJ1-5; size: -; V: TRBV7-6; DNA: TGTGCCAGCAGCCCCAACGGCAATCAGCCCCAGCATTTT; CDR3: CASSPNGNQPQHF
D: -; J: TRBJ2-3; size: -; V: TRBV7-6; DNA: TGTGCCAGCAGCCCAGGTCCCGCCCCAGATACGCAGTATTTT; CDR3: CASSPGPAPDTQYF
D: -; J: TRBJ1-1; size: -; V: TRBV12-3/TRBV12-4; DNA: TGTGCCAGCAGTTTCGGGAGGGGAAGCACTGAAGCTTTCTTT; CDR3: CASSFGRGSTEAFF